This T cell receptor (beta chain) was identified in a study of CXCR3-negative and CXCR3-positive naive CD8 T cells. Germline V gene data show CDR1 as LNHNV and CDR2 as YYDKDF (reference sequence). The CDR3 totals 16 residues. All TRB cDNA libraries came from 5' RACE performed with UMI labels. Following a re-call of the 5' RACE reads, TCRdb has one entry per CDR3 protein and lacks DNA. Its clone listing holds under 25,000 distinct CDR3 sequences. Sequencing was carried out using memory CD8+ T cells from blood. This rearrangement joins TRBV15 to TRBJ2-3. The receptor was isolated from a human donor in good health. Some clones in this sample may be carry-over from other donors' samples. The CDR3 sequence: CATSRGDGDGTDTQYF.